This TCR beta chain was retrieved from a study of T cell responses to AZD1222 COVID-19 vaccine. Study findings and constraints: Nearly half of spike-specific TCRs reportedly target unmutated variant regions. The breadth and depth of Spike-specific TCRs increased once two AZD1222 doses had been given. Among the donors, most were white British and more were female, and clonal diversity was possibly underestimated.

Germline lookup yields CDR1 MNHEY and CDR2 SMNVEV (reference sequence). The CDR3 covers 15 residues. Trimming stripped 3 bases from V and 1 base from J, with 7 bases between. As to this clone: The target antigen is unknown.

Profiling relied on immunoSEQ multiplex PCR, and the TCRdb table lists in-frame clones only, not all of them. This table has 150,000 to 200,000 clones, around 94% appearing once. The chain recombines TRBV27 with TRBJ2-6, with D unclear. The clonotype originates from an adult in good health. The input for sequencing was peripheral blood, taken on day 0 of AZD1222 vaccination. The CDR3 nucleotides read TGTGCCAGCAGTTTTGAAGGGTCTGGGGCCAACGTCCTGACTTTC. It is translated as CASSFEGSGANVLTF. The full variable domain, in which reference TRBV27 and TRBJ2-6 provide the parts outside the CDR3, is EAQVTQNPRYLITVTGKKLTVTCSQNMNHEYMSWYRQDPGLGLRQIYYSMNVEVTDKGDVPEGYKVSRKEKRNFPLILESPSPNQTSLYFCASSFEGSGANVLTFGAGSRLTVL.